This record concerns one TCR beta chain sequence. What it binds is not known. V dropped 1 base and J dropped 7 bases, with 17 bases sitting between them. Germline V gene data show CDR1 as SGHRS and CDR2 as YFSETQ. The CDR3 consists of 16 residues. One entry per CDR3 protein, called by TCRdb with MiXCR from the RACE reads. This sample carries 80,000 to 100,000 distinct CDR3 sequences, 27% of them seen once, and the ten largest clones take around 10%. The sample's time point: patch test 3, about 24 weeks after DPC sensitization. As for treatment: therapeutic diphenylcyclopropenone sensitization with weekly scalp DPC. The data stem from a study of human T cells and chemical hapten exposure. The wider study: Patch tests containing 0.01% DPC, applied to the upper back, were read at 6 days.

Broader study findings: The donor cohort had alopecia, so its immune response may not match that of healthy people. Controls formed significantly fewer large CDR3 similarity clusters than expanded TCRs did.

The sequence came from a man aged 40-49 years with alopecia areata. Some clones in this sample may be carry-over from other donors' samples. V gene TRBV5-1 combines with J gene TRBJ1-4, with D unclear. Sample: whole blood, taken in connection with sensitization to the hapten diphenylcyclopropenone (DPC). CDR3 protein: CASSLSGRSSGEKLFF. The DNA of the CDR3 is TGCGCCAGCAGCTTGTCGGGCAGGTCGAGTGGTGAAAAACTGTTTTTT.